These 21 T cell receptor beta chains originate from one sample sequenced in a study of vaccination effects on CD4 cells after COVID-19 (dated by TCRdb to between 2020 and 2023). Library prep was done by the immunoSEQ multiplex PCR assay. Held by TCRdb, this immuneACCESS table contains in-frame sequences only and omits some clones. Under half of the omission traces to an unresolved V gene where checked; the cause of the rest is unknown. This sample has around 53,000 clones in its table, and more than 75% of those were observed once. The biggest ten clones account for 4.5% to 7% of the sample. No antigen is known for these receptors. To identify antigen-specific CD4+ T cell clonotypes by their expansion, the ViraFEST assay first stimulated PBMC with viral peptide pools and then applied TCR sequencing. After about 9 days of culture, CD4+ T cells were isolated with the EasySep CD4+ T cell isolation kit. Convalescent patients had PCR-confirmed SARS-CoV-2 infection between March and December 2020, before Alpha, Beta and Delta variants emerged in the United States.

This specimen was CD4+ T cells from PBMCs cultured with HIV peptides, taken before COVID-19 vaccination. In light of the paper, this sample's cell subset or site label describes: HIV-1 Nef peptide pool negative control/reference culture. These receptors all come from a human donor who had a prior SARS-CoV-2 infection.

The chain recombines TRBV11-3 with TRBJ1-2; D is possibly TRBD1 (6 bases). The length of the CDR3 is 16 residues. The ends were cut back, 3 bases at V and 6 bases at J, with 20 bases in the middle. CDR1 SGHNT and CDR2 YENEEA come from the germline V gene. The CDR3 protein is CASSLDRYQGSDGYTF. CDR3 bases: TGTGCCAGCAGCTTGGACCGTTACCAGGGGTCGGATGGCTACACCTTC.

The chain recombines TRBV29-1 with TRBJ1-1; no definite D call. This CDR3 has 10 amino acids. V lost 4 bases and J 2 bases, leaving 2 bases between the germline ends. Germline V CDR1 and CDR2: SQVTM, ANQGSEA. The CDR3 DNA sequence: TGCAGCGTTGTCAACACTGAAGCTTTCTTT. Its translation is CSVVNTEAFF. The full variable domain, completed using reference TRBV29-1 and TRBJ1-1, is SAVISQKPSRDICQRGTSLTIQCQVDSQVTMMFWYRQQPGQSLTLIATANQGSEATYESGFVIDKFPISRPNLTFSTLTVSNMSPEDSSIYLCSVVNTEAFFGQGTRLTVV.

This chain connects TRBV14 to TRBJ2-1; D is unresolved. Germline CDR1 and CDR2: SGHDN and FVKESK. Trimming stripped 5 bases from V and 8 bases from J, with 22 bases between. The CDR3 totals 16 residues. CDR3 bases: TGTGCCAGCAGCAAGGATTTTTTCCTAGAATGGGATGAGCAGTTCTTC. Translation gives CASSKDFFLEWDEQFF.

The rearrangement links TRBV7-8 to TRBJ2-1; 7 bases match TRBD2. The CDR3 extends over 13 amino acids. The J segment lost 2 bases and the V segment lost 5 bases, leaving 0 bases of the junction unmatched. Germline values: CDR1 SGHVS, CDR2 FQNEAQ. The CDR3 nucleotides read TGTGCCAGCAGCAGCGGGACCTACAATGAGCAGTTCTTC. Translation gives CASSSGTYNEQFF. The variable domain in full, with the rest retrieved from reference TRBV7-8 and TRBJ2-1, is GAGVSQSPRYKVAKRGQDVALRCDPISGHVSLFWYQQALGQGPEFLTYFQNEAQLDKSGLPSDRFFAERPEGSVSTLKIQRTQQEDSAVYLCASSSGTYNEQFFGPGTRLTVL.

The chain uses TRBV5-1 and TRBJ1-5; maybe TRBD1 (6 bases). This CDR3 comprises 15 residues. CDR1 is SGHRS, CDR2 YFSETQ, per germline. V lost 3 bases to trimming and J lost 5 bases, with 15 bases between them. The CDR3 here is CASSSAGETHQPQHF. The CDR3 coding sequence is TGCGCCAGCAGCTCAGCAGGGGAAACTCATCAGCCCCAGCATTTT.

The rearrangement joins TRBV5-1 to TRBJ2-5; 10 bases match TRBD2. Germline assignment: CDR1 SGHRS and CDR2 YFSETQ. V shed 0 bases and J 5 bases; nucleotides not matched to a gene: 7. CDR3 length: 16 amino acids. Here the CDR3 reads CASSLEAGGLGETQYF. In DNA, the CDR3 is TGCGCCAGCAGCTTGGAAGCGGGGGGGCTTGGGGAGACCCAGTACTTC.

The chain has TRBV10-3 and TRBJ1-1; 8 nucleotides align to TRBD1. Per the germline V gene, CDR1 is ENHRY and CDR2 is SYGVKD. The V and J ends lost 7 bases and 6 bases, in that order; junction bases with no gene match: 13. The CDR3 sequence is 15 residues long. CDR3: CAINSDRADGAEAFF. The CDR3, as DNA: TGTGCCATCAACTCGGACAGGGCGGATGGAGCTGAAGCTTTCTTT.

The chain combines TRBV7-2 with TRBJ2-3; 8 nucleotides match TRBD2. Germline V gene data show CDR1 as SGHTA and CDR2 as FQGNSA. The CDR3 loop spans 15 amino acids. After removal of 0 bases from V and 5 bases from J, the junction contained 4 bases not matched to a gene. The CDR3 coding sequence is TGTGCCAGCAGCTTAGCACGAGCGGGAGTAGATACGCAGTATTTT. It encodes CASSLARAGVDTQYF.

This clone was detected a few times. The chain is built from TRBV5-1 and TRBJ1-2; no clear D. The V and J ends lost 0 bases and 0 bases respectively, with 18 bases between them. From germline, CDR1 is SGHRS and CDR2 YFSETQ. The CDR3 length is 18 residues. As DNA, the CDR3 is TGCGCCAGCAGCTTGGCCGGCAGCCGAAGTTCTACTAACTATGGCTACACCTTC. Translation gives CASSLAGSRSSTNYGYTF.

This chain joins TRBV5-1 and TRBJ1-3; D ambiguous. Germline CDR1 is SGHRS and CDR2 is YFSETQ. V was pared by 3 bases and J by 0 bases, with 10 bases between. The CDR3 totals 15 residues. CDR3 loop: CASSSASRSGNTIYF. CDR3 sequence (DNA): TGCGCCAGCAGCTCCGCTTCCCGCTCTGGAAACACCATATATTTT. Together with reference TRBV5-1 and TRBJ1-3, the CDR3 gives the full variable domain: KAGVTQTPRYLIKTRGQQVTLSCSPISGHRSVSWYQQTPGQGLQFLFEYFSETQRNKGNFPGRFSGRQFSNSRSEMNVSTLELGDSALYLCASSSASRSGNTIYFGEGSWLTVV.

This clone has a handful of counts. The CDR3 reads CASSFNILSGNTIYF. CDR3 nucleotide sequence: TGTGCCAGCAGCTTCAATATACTCTCTGGAAACACCATATATTTT. The V call is TRBV5-6, the J call TRBJ1-3; D gene unclear. The CDR3 length is 15 residues. CDR1 is SGHDT and CDR2 is YYEEEE in the germline V gene. The V end lost 2 bases, the J end lost 0 bases, and 9 bases lay between the germline ends.

The CDR3 coding sequence is TGTGCCAGCTCACGGGGCCTAATCTCGACTAATGAAAAACTGTTTTTT. It codes for CASSRGLISTNEKLFF. This chain connects TRBV18 to TRBJ1-4, with a tentative D call TRBD1 (5 bases). The CDR3 contains 16 residues. The V end was cut by 4 bases, the J end by 2 bases, with 14 bases between. Per the germline V gene, CDR1 is KGHSH and CDR2 is LQKENI.

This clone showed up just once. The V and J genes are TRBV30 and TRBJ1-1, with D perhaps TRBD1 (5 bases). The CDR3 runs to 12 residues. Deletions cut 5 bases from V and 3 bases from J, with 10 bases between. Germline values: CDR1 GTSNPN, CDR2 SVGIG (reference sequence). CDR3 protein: CAWGTDDTEAFF. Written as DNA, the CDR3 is TGTGCCTGGGGGACGGACGACACTGAAGCTTTCTTT.

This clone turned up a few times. CDR3 in DNA: TGTGCCAGCAGCTTGACTAGCGGAGCAAACACCGGGGAGCTGTTTTTT. Protein: CASSLTSGANTGELFF. The chain is built from TRBV7-2 and TRBJ2-2, with 9 positions matching TRBD2. V trimming: 3 bases; J trimming: 2 bases; junction bases outside the gene matches: 4. CDR1 is SGHTA and CDR2 is FQGNSA in the germline V gene. The CDR3 contains 16 residues.

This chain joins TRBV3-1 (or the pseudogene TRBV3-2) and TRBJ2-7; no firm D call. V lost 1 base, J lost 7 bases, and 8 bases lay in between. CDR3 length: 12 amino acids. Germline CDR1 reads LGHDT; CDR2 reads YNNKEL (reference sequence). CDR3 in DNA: TGTGCCAGCAGCCAAGTCATCTCGGAGCAGTACTTC. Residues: CASSQVISEQYF.

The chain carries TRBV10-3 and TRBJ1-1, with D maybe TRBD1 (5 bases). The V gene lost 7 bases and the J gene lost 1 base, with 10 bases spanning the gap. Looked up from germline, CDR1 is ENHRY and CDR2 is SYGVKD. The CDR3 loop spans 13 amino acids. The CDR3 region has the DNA TGTGCCATCATGCGGGGACCGAACACTGAAGCTTTCTTT. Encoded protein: CAIMRGPNTEAFF.

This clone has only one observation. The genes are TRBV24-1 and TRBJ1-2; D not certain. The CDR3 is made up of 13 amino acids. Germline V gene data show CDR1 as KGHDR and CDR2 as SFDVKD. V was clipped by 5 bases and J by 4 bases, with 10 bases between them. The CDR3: CATSVSGSYGYTF. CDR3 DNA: TGTGCCACCAGTGTGAGCGGGAGCTATGGCTACACCTTC.

CDR3 loop: CASSQDVDSYSSNQPQHF. CDR3 DNA sequence: TGTGCCAGCAGCCAAGATGTAGACAGTTATTCTAGCAATCAGCCCCAGCATTTT. The rearrangement uses TRBV4-2 and TRBJ1-5; TRBD1 is a possible D gene (5 bases). This CDR3 contains 18 residues. CDR1 and CDR2 from the germline V gene are LGHNA and YNFKEQ. V was trimmed by 0 bases and J by 0 bases, leaving 15 bases between them.

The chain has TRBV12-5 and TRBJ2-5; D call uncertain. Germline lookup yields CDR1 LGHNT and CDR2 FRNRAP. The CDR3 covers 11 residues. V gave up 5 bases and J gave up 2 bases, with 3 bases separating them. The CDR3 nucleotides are TGTGCTAGTGGTAATCAAGAGACCCAGTACTTC. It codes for CASGNQETQYF.

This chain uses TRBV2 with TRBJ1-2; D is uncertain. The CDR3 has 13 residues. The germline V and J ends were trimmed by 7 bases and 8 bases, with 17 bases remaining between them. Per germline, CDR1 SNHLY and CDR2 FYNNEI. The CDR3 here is CASTPDPRSGYTF. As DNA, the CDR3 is TGTGCCAGCACCCCGGATCCACGGTCGGGCTACACCTTC. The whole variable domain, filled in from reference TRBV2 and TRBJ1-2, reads EPEVTQTPSHQVTQMGQEVILRCVPISNHLYFYWYRQILGQKVEFLVSFYNNEISEKSEIFDDQFSVERPDGSNFTLKIRSTKLEDSAMYFCASTPDPRSGYTFGSGTRLTVV.

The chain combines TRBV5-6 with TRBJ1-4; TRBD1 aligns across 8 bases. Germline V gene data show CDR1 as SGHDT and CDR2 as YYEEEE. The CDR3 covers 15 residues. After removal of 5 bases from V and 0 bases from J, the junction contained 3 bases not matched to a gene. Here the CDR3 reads CASREQGATNEKLFF. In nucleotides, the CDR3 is TGTGCCAGCAGGGAACAGGGGGCAACTAATGAAAAACTGTTTTTT.